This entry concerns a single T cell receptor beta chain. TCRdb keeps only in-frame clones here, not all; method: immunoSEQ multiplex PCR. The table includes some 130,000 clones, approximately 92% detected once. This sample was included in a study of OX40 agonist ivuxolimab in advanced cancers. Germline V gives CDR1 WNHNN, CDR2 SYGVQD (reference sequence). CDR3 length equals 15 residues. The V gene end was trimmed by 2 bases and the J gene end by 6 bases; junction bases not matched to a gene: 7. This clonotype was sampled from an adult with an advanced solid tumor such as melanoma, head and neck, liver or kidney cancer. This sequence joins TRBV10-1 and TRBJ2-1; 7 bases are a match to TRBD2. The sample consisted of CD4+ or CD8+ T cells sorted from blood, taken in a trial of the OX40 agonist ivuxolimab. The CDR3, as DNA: TGCGCCAGCAGTGAGAAGCGGGGATCTCGCAATGAGCAGTTCTTC. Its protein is CASSEKRGSRNEQFF.